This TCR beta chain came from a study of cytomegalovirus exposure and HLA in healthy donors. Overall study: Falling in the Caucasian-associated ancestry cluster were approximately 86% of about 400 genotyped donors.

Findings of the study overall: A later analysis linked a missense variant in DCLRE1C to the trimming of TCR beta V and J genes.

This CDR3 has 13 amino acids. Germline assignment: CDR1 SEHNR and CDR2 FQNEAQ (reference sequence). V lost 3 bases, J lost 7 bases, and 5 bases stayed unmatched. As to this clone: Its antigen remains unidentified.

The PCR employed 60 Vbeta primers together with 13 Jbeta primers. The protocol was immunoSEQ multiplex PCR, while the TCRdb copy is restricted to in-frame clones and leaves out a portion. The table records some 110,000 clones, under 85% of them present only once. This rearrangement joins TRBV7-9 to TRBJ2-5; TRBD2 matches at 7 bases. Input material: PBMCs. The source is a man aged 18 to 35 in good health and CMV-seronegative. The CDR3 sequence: CASSFDGRATQYF. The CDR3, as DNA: TGTGCCAGCAGCTTTGATGGGAGGGCGACCCAGTACTTC. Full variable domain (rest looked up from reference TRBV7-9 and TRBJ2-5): DTGVSQNPRHKITKRGQNVTFRCDPISEHNRLYWYRQTLGQGPEFLTYFQNEAQLEKSRLLSDRFSAERPKGSFSTLEIQRTEQGDSAMYLCASSFDGRATQYFGPGTRLLVL.